Listed here are 16 T cell receptor beta chains from one sample, sequenced in a study of long-term antiretroviral therapy in people with HIV. Researchers report immunoSEQ v3.0 was run at survey level. Measured with immunoSEQ multiplex PCR; TCRdb has only the in-frame clones, and not every one. The sample includes 13,000 or so clones, around 77% of them seen just once. The sequencing used unsorted PBMCs, collected 1.3 years after starting antiretroviral therapy. The receptors derive from a woman aged 18-30 years with HIV.

This clone counts as medium-sized (0.01 to 0.1%). The V gene is TRBV5-1, the J gene TRBJ1-2; TRBD1 is a possible D gene (5 bases). Germline V lookup: CDR1 SGHRS, CDR2 YFSETQ. The ends were cut back, 0 bases at V and 6 bases at J, with 15 bases in the middle. This CDR3 spans 15 amino acids. In DNA, the CDR3 is TGCGCCAGCAGCTTGGCGGCCAGGGATAGGGATGGCTACACCTTC. As protein: CASSLAARDRDGYTF.

J is TRBJ1-3 and V is TRBV2, with no clear D. Germline V CDR1 and CDR2: SNHLY, FYNNEI. CDR3 length: 17 amino acids. The V and J ends lost 0 bases and 0 bases respectively, with 12 bases between them. CDR3 sequence reads: CASSEARQSISGNTIYF. For the CDR3, the DNA is TGTGCCAGCAGTGAAGCGCGTCAGTCGATCTCTGGAAACACCATATATTTT.

DNA for the CDR3: TGTGCCAGCAGCTTAAGTGCGGAGACCCAGTACTTC. The encoded protein is CASSLSAETQYF. The V call is TRBV13, the J call TRBJ2-5; D gene unclear. CDR1 is PRHDT, CDR2 FYEKMQ, per germline (reference sequence). V was cut by 2 bases and J by 5 bases, with 6 bases left in between. The CDR3 has 12 amino acids.

The chain couples TRBV7-2 to TRBJ2-4; possibly TRBD2 for D (7 bases). V shed 1 base and J shed 3 bases, with 16 bases lying between them. From germline, CDR1 is SGHTA and CDR2 FQGNSA. The CDR3 consists of 17 residues. The CDR3 DNA is TGTGCCAGCAGCTTAGTAGGGGGTAGCGGGCTCAAAAACATTCAGTACTTC. Encoded protein: CASSLVGGSGLKNIQYF.

V usage is TRBV4-3 and J usage is TRBJ2-1, with TRBD2 identical over 7 bases. Unmatched junction bases numbered 11, after V lost 4 bases and J lost 2 bases. Germline V lookup: CDR1 LGHNA, CDR2 YSLEER. The CDR3 spans 17 residues. The CDR3 DNA reads as TGCGCCAGCAGCCTAGAGGTGCGGGGGATGACCTACAATGAGCAGTTCTTC. Residues: CASSLEVRGMTYNEQFF.

This rearrangement joins TRBV11-1 to TRBJ1-2, with 8 bases that match TRBD1. CDR3 length equals 15 residues. Germline V lookup: CDR1 SGHAT, CDR2 FQDESV (reference sequence). Trimming at V came to 5 bases and at J to 5 bases, leaving 10 bases not matched to a gene. CDR3 coding DNA: TGTGCCAGCAGCCTGGGGGACAGGCAGAGGTATGGCTACACCTTC. This codes for CASSLGDRQRYGYTF. The full variable domain, its missing parts supplied by reference TRBV11-1 and TRBJ1-2, is EAEVAQSPRYKITEKSQAVAFWCDPISGHATLYWYRQILGQGPELLVQFQDESVVDDSQLPKDRFSAERLKGVDSTLKIQPAELGDSAMYLCASSLGDRQRYGYTFGSGTRLTVV.

V usage is TRBV7-6 and J usage is TRBJ2-3, with D maybe TRBD2 (5 bases). Germline V gives CDR1 SGHVS, CDR2 FNYEAQ. V lost 5 bases and J 2 bases, leaving 11 bases between the germline ends. This CDR3 contains 14 residues. CDR3 protein: CASSVGSNTDTQYF. The CDR3 DNA follows: TGTGCCAGCAGCGTAGGGAGTAACACAGATACGCAGTATTTT.

The genes are TRBV6-1 and TRBJ2-7; the match to TRBD2 covers 10 bases. V trimming: 5 bases; J trimming: 5 bases; junction bases outside the gene matches: 9. Germline CDR1 and CDR2: MNHNS and SASEGT. The CDR3 spans 15 residues. CDR3 amino acids: CASSSAGTSVHEQYF. The CDR3 nucleotides read TGTGCCAGCAGTTCTGCAGGGACTAGCGTCCACGAGCAGTACTTC.

The genes are TRBV7-9 and TRBJ2-5; a possible D gene is TRBD2 (6 bases). The CDR3 totals 14 residues. V was trimmed by 5 bases and J by 3 bases, leaving 13 bases between them. Germline CDR1 is SEHNR and CDR2 is FQNEAQ (reference sequence). The CDR3 bases are TGTGCCAGCAGCAGATTTAGCGGAGAAGAGACCCAGTACTTC. This encodes CASSRFSGEETQYF. Together with reference TRBV7-9 and TRBJ2-5, the CDR3 gives the full variable domain: DTGVSQNPRHKITKRGQNVTFRCDPISEHNRLYWYRQTLGQGPEFLTYFQNEAQLEKSRLLSDRFSAERPKGSFSTLEIQRTEQGDSAMYLCASSRFSGEETQYFGPGTRLLVL.

The chain uses TRBV7-6 and TRBJ2-3; TRBD2 agrees at 12 bases. This CDR3 is built from 16 residues. Germline-derived CDR1 and CDR2 are SGHVS and FNYEAQ. The J segment lost 4 bases and the V segment lost 1 base, leaving 3 bases of the junction unmatched. This CDR3 reads CASSLEASGGADTQYF. The CDR3, as DNA: TGTGCCAGCAGCTTAGAAGCTAGCGGGGGGGCAGATACGCAGTATTTT.

This clone was detected only a few times. The V gene is TRBV27, the J gene TRBJ2-7, with D unresolved. The germline V gene encodes CDR1 MNHEY and CDR2 SMNVEV (reference sequence). CDR3 length equals 13 residues. Trimming took off 3 bases at V and 5 bases at J, with 11 bases between the two ends. CDR3 bases: TGTGCCAGCAGTTTTTCAGGCTCGGACGAGCAGTACTTC. It is translated as CASSFSGSDEQYF.

J is TRBJ2-3 and V is TRBV9, with 9 bases identical to TRBD2. Germline lookup yields CDR1 SGDLS and CDR2 YYNGEE. V shed 0 bases, J shed 4 bases, and the junction held 3 bases outside the gene matches. The CDR3 contains 15 residues. The CDR3 spells CASSVGGGAADTQYF. Here the CDR3 DNA reads TGTGCCAGCAGCGTAGGCGGGGGGGCCGCAGATACGCAGTATTTT.

V and J are TRBV25-1 and TRBJ2-1; 7 bases line up with TRBD2. Germline V lookup: CDR1 MGHDK, CDR2 SYGVNS. The trim removed 3 bases at V and 2 bases at J, leaving 13 bases unmatched. The CDR3 has 18 residues. The CDR3 protein is CASSDPRGASGPYNEQFF. DNA for the CDR3: TGTGCCAGCAGTGATCCCCGTGGGGCTAGCGGTCCCTACAATGAGCAGTTCTTC.

The chain uses TRBV29-1 and TRBJ2-1, with 10 nucleotides matching TRBD1. CDR1 SQVTM and CDR2 ANQGSEA come from the germline V gene. The trim removed 7 bases at V and 4 bases at J, leaving 7 bases unmatched. The CDR3 totals 14 residues. The CDR3 sequence is CSATDRGTYNEQFF. The CDR3 bases are TGCAGCGCGACGGACAGGGGGACGTACAATGAGCAGTTCTTC.

This clone has a handful of counts. The J gene is TRBJ1-1, the V gene TRBV20-1, with 7 bases that match TRBD1. After removal of 5 bases from V and 4 bases from J, the junction contained 1 base not matched to a gene. CDR3 length: 11 residues. Germline CDR1 DFQATT, CDR2 SNEGSKA (reference sequence). The DNA for the CDR3 is TGCAGTGCTTACAGGGGCACTGAAGCTTTCTTT. Its protein product is CSAYRGTEAFF.

The chain joins TRBV18 to TRBJ1-5; D is undetermined. The V gene's germline CDR1 is KGHSH and CDR2 LQKENI. CDR3 length: 14 amino acids. Trimming removed 6 bases from V and 4 bases from J, with 13 bases in between. The CDR3 is CASSSAGRNQPQHF. For the CDR3, the DNA is TGTGCCAGCTCTTCCGCTGGCAGGAATCAGCCCCAGCATTTT.